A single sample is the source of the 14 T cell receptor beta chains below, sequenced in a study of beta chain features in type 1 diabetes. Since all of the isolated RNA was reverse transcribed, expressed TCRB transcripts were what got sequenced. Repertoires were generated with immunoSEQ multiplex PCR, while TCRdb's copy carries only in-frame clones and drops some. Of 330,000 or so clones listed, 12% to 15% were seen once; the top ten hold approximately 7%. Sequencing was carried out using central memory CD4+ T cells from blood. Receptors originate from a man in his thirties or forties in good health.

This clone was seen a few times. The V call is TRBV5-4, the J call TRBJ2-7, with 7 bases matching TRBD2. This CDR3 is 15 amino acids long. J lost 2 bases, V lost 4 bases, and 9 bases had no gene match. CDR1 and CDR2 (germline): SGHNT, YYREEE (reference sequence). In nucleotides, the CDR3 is TGTGCCAGCAGCCGGGATGGGGGGACTACCTACGAGCAGTACTTC. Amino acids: CASSRDGGTTYEQYF.

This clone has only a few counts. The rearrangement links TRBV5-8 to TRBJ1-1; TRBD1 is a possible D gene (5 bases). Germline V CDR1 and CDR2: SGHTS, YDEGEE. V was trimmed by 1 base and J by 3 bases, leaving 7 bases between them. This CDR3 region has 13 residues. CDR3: CASSLRGDTEAFF. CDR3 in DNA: TGTGCCAGCAGCTTGAGAGGGGACACTGAAGCTTTCTTT.

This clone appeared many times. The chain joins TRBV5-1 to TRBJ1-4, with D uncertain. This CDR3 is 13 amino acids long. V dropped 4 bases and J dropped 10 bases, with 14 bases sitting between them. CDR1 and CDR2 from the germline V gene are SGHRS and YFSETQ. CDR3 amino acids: CASSVDFSGKLFF. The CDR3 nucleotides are TGCGCCAGCAGCGTGGACTTCTCGGGAAAACTGTTTTTT.

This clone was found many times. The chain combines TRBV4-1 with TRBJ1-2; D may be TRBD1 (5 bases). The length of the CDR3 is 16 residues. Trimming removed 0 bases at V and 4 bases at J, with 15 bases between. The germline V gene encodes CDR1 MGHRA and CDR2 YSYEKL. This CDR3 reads CASSQDNQGSPYGYTF. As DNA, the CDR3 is TGCGCCAGCAGCCAAGATAATCAGGGAAGCCCCTATGGCTACACCTTC.

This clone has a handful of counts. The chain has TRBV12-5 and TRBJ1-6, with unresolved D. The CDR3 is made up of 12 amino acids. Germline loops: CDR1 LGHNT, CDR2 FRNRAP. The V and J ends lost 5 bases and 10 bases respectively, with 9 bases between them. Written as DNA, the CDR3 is TGTGCTAGTGGTCCCGCGGGGTCACCCCTCCACTTT. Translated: CASGPAGSPLHF.

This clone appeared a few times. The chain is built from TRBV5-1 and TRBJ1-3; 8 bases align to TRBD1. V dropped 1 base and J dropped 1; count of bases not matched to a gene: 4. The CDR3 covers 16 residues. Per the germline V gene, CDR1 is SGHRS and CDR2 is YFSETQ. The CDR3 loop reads CASSLTGGGSGNTIYF. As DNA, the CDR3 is TGCGCCAGCAGCTTGACAGGGGGTGGATCTGGAAACACCATATATTTT.

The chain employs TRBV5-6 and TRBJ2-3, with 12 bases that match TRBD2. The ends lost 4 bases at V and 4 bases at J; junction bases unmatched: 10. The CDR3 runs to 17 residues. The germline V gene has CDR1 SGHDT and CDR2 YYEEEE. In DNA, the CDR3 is TGTGCCAGCAGCCGCATCACTAGCGGGGGGATTTCAGATACGCAGTATTTT. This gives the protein CASSRITSGGISDTQYF.

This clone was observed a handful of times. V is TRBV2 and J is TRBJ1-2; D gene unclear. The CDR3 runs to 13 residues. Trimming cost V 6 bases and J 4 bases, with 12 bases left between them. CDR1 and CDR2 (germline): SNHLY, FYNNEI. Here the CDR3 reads CASSSDSPYGYTF. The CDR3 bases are TGTGCCAGCAGCTCGGACTCACCCTATGGCTACACCTTC.

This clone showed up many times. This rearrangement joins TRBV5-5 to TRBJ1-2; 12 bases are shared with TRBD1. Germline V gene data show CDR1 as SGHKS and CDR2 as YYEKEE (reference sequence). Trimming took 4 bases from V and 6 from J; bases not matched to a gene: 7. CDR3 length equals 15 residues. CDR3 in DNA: TGTGCCAGCAGCAGGGGACAGGGGGCTACAGATGGCTACACCTTC. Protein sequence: CASSRGQGATDGYTF.

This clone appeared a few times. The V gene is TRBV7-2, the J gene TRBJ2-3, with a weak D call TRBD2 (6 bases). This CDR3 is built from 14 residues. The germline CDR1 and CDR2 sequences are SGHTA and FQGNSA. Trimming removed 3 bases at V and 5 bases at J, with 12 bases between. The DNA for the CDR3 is TGTGCCAGCAGCTTCGGAGGGTCCCGAGATACGCAGTATTTT. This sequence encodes CASSFGGSRDTQYF. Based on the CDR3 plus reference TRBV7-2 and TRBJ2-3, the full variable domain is GAGVSQSPSNKVTEKGKDVELRCDPISGHTALYWYRQSLGQGLEFLIYFQGNSAPDKSGLPSDRFSAERTGGSVSTLTIQRTQQEDSAVYLCASSFGGSRDTQYFGPGTRLTVL.

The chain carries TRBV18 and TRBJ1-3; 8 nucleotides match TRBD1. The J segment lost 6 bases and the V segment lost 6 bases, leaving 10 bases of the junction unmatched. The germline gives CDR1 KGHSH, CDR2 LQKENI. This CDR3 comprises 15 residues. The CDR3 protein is CASSRTGSDANTIYF. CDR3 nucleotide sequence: TGTGCCAGCTCCCGGACAGGGTCTGATGCAAACACCATATATTTT.

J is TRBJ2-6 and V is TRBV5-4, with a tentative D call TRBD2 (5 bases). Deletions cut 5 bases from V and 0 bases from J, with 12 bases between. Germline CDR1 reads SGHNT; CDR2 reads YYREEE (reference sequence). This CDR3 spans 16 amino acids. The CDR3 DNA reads TGTGCCAGCAGTTCCCGGGGTAGCTCTGGGGCCAACGTCCTGACTTTC. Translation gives CASSSRGSSGANVLTF.

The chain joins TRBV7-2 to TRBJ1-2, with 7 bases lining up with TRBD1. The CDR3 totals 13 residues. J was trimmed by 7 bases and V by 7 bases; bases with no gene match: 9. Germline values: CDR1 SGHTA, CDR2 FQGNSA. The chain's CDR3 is CASNTGQSGGYTF. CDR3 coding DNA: TGTGCCAGCAACACGGGACAGTCGGGTGGCTACACCTTC.

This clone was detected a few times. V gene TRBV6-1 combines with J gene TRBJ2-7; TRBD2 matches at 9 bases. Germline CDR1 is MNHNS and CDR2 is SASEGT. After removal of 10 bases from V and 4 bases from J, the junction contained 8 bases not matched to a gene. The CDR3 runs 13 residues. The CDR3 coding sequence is TGTGCCACTTCGACTAGCGGACCTTACGAGCAGTACTTC. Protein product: CATSTSGPYEQYF.